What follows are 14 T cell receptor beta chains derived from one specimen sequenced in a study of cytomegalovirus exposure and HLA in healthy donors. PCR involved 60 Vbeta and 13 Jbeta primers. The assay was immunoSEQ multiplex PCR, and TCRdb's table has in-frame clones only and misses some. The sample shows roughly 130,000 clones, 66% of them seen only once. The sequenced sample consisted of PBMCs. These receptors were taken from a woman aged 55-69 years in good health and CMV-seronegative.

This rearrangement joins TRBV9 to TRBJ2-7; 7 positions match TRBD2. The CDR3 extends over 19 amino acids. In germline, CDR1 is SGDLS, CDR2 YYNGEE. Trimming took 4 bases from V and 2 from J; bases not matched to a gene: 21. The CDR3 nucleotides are TGTGCCAGCAGCCCTGAAGGGCGCGTGCAGCGGGACTTTGCCTACGAGCAGTACTTC. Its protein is CASSPEGRVQRDFAYEQYF.

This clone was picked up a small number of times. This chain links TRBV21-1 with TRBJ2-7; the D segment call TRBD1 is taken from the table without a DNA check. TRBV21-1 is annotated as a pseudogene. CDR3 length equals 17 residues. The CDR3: CASSKARRDRQAYEQYF. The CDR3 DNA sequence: TGTGCCAGCAGCAAAGCAAGGAGGGACAGGCAAGCCTACGAGCAGTACTTC.

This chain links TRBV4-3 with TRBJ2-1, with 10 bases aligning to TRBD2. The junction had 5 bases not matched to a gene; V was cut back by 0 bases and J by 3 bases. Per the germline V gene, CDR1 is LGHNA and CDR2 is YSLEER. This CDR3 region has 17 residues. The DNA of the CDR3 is TGCGCCAGCAGCCAAGAGGGGAGGACTAGCGGCTACAATGAGCAGTTCTTC. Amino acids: CASSQEGRTSGYNEQFF.

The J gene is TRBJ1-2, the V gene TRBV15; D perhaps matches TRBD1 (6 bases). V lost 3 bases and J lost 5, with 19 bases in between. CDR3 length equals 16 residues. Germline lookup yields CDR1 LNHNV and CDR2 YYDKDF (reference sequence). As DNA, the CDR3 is TGTGCCACCAGCAGTCTTGGCAGGGGCGCGAGTTATGGCTACACCTTC. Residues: CATSSLGRGASYGYTF. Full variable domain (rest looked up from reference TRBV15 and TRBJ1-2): DAMVIQNPRYQVTQFGKPVTLSCSQTLNHNVMYWYQQKSSQAPKLLFHYYDKDFNNEADTPDNFQSRRPNTSFCFLDIRSPGLGDTAMYLCATSSLGRGASYGYTFGSGTRLTVV.

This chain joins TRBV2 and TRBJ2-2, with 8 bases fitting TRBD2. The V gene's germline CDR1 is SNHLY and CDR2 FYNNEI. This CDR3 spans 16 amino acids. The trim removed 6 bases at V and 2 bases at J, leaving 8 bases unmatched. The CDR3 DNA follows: TGTGCCAGCAGGGCGCTGGCGGGGGGAAACACCGGGGAGCTGTTTTTT. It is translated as CASRALAGGNTGELFF.

CDR3 DNA sequence: TGCGCCAGCAGCTTGGAAGGGCAGGGGAACACTGAAGCTTTCTTT. Translation gives CASSLEGQGNTEAFF. The chain carries TRBV5-1 and TRBJ1-1, with a possible D match to TRBD1 (5 bases). V lost 0 bases and J 1 base, leaving 10 bases between the germline ends. This CDR3 is built from 15 residues. Germline loops: CDR1 SGHRS, CDR2 YFSETQ.

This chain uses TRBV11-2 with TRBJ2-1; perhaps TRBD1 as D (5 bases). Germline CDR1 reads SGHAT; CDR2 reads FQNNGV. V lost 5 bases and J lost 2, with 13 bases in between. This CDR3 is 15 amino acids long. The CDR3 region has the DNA TGTGCCAGCAGCCCCCAGGGCAAAACCTACAATGAGCAGTTCTTC. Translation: CASSPQGKTYNEQFF.

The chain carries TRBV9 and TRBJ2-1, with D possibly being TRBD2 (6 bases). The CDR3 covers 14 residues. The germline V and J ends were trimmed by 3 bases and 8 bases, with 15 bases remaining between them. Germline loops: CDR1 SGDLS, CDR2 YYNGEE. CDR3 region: CASSALTSNHEQFF. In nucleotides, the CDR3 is TGTGCCAGCAGCGCTTTAACTAGCAACCATGAGCAGTTCTTC.

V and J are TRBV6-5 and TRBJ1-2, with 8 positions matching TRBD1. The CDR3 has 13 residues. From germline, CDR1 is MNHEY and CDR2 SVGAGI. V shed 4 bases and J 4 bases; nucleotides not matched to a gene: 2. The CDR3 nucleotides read TGTGCCAGCAGTTTAACAGGGGGCTATGGCTACACCTTC. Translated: CASSLTGGYGYTF.

CDR3 loop: CASSSPGTGAYEQYF. DNA of the CDR3: TGTGCCAGCAGCTCCCCCGGGACAGGAGCCTACGAGCAGTACTTC. The chain joins TRBV5-6 to TRBJ2-7; 8 bases map to TRBD1. The CDR3 contains 15 residues. V lost 3 bases to trimming and J lost 2 bases; unmatched junction nucleotides: 7. Germline assignment: CDR1 SGHDT and CDR2 YYEEEE.

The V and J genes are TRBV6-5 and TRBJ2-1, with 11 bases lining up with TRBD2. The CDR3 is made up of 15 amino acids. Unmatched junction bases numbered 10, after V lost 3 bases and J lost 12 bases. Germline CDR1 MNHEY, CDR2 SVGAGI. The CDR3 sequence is CASSYHTSGSDGQFF. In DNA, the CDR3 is TGTGCCAGCAGTTATCATACTAGCGGGAGTGATGGGCAGTTCTTC.

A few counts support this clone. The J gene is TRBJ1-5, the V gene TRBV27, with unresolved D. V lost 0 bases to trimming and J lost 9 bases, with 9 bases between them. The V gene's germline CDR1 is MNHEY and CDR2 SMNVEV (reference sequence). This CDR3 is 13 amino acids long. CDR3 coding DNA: TGTGCCAGCAGTTTATCCCCCGCGGTGCCCCAGCATTTT. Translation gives CASSLSPAVPQHF.

Written as DNA, the CDR3 is TGTGCCAGCAGTAAGGCCTGGGGACAGGGAGGAAATGAGCAGTTCTTC. Translating gives CASSKAWGQGGNEQFF. This sequence joins TRBV9 and TRBJ2-1; 9 nucleotides agree with TRBD1. The length of the CDR3 is 16 residues. The germline V gene has CDR1 SGDLS and CDR2 YYNGEE. The V segment lost 5 bases and the J segment 7 bases; nucleotides outside the gene matches: 13.

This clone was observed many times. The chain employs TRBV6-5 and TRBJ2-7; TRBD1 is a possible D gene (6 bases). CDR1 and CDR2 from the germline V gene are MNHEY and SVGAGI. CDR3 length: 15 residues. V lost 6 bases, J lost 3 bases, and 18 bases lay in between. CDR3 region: CASSLGAGVLYEQYF. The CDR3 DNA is TGTGCCAGCAGCCTGGGGGCTGGGGTCCTCTACGAGCAGTACTTC.